The 14 T cell receptor beta chains below all came from one sample that was sequenced in a study of tumor and adjacent non-tumor tissue in lung cancer. A modified ARM-PCR protocol with three rounds of nested PCR amplified TCRbeta. From the multiplex PCR reads, TCRdb called clonotypes with MiXCR, one entry per CDR3 protein. The sample lists fewer than 100,000 distinct CDR3 sequences, more than 65% seen once, with around a fifth in the top ten. No cell sorting was done before RNA was extracted from the tissue. This non-tumor lung sample came from over 3 cm beyond the tumor edge. Sequenced: distant non-tumor lung tissue. These receptors were taken from a woman aged 45-60 years with non-small cell lung cancer.

Comment on this clonotype: The junction and the germline gene differ at one end; a read error may be behind it. The chain uses TRBV14 and TRBJ2-1, with D possibly being TRBD1 (6 bases). The CDR3 length is 14 residues. Germline V gene sequence: CDR1 SGHDN, CDR2 FVKESK. The DNA for the CDR3 is TGTGTCAGCAGCCTTATGACAGGCAACAATGAGCACTTCTTC. Translated, it gives CVSSLMTGNNEHFF.

This clonotype was seen a few times. The conserved closing phenylalanine or tryptophan is absent in this CDR3, likely reflecting a read error. The rearrangement links TRBV24-1 to TRBJ2-4, with D perhaps assigned TRBD1 or TRBD2 (5 bases each). Trimming stripped 4 bases from V and 6 bases from J, with 9 bases between. The germline V gene encodes CDR1 KGHDR and CDR2 SFDVKD. The CDR3 runs 13 residues. CDR3 loop: CATSEGTPNIQYL. The CDR3 nucleotides are TGTGCCACCAGTGAGGGGACGCCAAACATTCAGTACTTA.

This clonotype was detected a few times. The rearrangement uses TRBV7-9 and TRBJ1-6; 10 positions agree with TRBD1. Germline lookup yields CDR1 SEHNR and CDR2 FQNEAQ (reference sequence). J lost 9 bases, V lost 8 bases, and 10 bases had no gene match. The CDR3 has 15 residues. As DNA, the CDR3 is TGTGCCAGCTCGACAGGGGGCTTGTCGAGTTCACCCCTCCACTTT. Its protein is CASSTGGLSSSPLHF.

Regarding this clonotype: One end of the junction fails to match germline, which may point to a read error. The chain links TRBV5-4 to TRBJ2-2; possibly TRBD1 for D (6 bases). The germline CDR1 and CDR2 sequences are SGHNT and YYREEE (reference sequence). The CDR3 has 16 amino acids. The CDR3 region is CTSSLEGQPNTGELFF. The CDR3 DNA reads as TGTACCAGCAGCTTAGAGGGACAACCGAACACCGGGGAGCTGTTTTTT.

About this clonotype itself: At one end, the junction sequence differs from germline, possibly due to a read error. The CDR3 loop reads CSVVVMNERFF. CDR3 sequence (DNA): TGCAGCGTTGTTGTAATGAATGAGCGGTTCTTC. The V call is TRBV29-1, the J call TRBJ2-1; no reliable D call. The CDR3 has 11 residues. The germline V gene has CDR1 SQVTM and CDR2 ANQGSEA.

This clonotype has a handful of counts. At one boundary the junction diverges from the germline segment, which might be a read error. The chain couples TRBV20-1 to TRBJ1-3, with D unclear. Per the germline V gene, CDR1 is DFQATT and CDR2 is SNEGSKA (reference sequence). The CDR3 is made up of 14 amino acids. CDR3 sequence reads: CSARVGTSGNTIHF. CDR3 in DNA: TGCAGTGCTAGAGTCGGCACCTCTGGAAACACCATACATTTT.

The chain joins TRBV4-2 to TRBJ2-3, with 9 bases matching TRBD2. With V trimmed by 4 bases and J by 4 bases, 9 bases remained unmatched. The germline V gene encodes CDR1 LGHNA and CDR2 YNFKEQ. The CDR3 has 16 amino acids. CDR3 loop: CASSLDGLAWSDTQYF. In DNA form, the CDR3 reads TGTGCCAGCAGCCTGGACGGACTAGCGTGGTCAGATACGCAGTATTTT.

As to this clonotype: With a much larger clone just one base away, this may be a read error. This rearrangement joins TRBV20-1 to TRBJ2-1; D might be TRBD1 (5 bases). The CDR3 has 15 residues. CDR1 DFQATT and CDR2 SNEGSKA come from the germline V gene (reference sequence). Trimming pared 6 bases from V and 7 bases from J, leaving 22 bases between. DNA of the CDR3: TGCAGTGCCCACTATGGGGCTACTGTGGGTAATGAGCAGTTCTTC. Residues: CSAHYGATVGNEQFF.

As regards this clonotype: Germline and junction disagree at one end, which may indicate a read error. The chain links TRBV10-2 to TRBJ2-1; D is uncertain. This CDR3 comprises 14 residues. The germline CDR1 and CDR2 sequences are WSHSY and SAAADI. Written as DNA, the CDR3 is TGCGCCGGCAGTGAGCTGAACCCCTACAATGAACAGTTCTTC. This encodes CAGSELNPYNEQFF.

On this clonotype: This may come from a read error, since a much larger clone is one base off. The V call is TRBV20-1, the J call TRBJ2-7, with D possibly being TRBD1 or TRBD2 (5 bases each). CDR3 length: 15 residues. The germline V gene encodes CDR1 DFQATT and CDR2 SNEGSKA (reference sequence). V was cut by 4 bases and J by 3 bases, with 19 bases left in between. Here the CDR3 DNA reads TGCAGTGCTAACGAAGCAGGGAGCAGGGACTACGAGCAGTACTTC. Translating gives CSANEAGSRDYEQYF.

This clonotype was picked up one time. The chain links TRBV11-2 to TRBJ2-7, with D possibly being TRBD1 or TRBD2 (5 bases each). Germline V gene sequence: CDR1 SGHAT, CDR2 FQNNGV. This CDR3 has 14 residues. The CDR3 protein is CASSLESGPSEQYV. In nucleotides, the CDR3 is TGTGCCAGCAGCTTAGAGTCGGGGCCGAGCGAGCAGTATGTC.

Of note for this clonotype: The junction departs from the called germline gene at one end, perhaps through a read error. The chain is built from TRBV6-5 and TRBJ2-1; no reliable D call. Looked up from germline, CDR1 is MNHEY and CDR2 is SVGAGI. The CDR3 extends over 11 amino acids. The CDR3 DNA is TGTGCCAGCAGGATTTACAATGAGCAGTTGTTC. Its translation: CASRIYNEQLF.

Of note for this clonotype: Since no conserved phenylalanine or tryptophan closes the CDR3, a read error is the likely cause. The V and J genes are TRBV2 and TRBJ2-7; D is uncertain. Germline V gene lookup returns CDR1 SNHLY and CDR2 FYNNEI. The CDR3 extends over 13 amino acids. V was shortened by 5 bases and J by 6 bases, with 14 bases between the two germline ends. CDR3 sequence reads: CASSKPFQVEQYY. CDR3 in DNA: TGTGCCAGCAGTAAACCTTTCCAGGTCGAGCAGTACTAC.

Remarks on this clonotype: Since no conserved phenylalanine or tryptophan closes the CDR3, a read error is the likely cause. The chain links TRBV11-2 to TRBJ2-1, with TRBD2 as a possible D gene (6 bases). The CDR3 covers 17 residues. In germline, CDR1 is SGHAT, CDR2 FQNNGV. V was pared by 2 bases and J by 9 bases, with 23 bases between. The CDR3 spells CASSLRVTNRRAGEQFL. In DNA, the CDR3 is TGTGCCAGCAGCTTACGGGTTACTAACAGGAGGGCCGGTGAGCAGTTCCTC.